This TCR beta chain was captured by sequencing in a study of T-cell reconstitution after alpha-beta-depleted transplantation in children. Trimming stripped 7 bases from V and 5 bases from J, with 15 bases between. Germline V gene sequence: CDR1 LNHDA, CDR2 SQIVND (reference sequence). The CDR3 consists of 14 residues. Study-level points and caveats: Expanded clones from the graft, numbering several hundred, reportedly supplied alpha-beta T cells about two months after transplant.

Preparation of the TCRbeta library used unique molecular identifiers. One entry per CDR3 protein, called by TCRdb with MiXCR from the PCR reads. The repertoire holds about 610,000 distinct CDR3 sequences, with more than 20% as singletons. Worth noting for this clonotype: Antigen unknown.

The sequence came from a boy younger than two with Wiskott-Aldrich syndrome, due to receive a stem cell transplant. This specimen consisted of PBMCs, obtained before TCRalphabeta/CD19-depleted stem cell transplant. The rearrangement uses TRBV19 and TRBJ1-5; the D is unclear. The CDR3 DNA sequence: TGTGCCAGTACAAGAGAGGGAGGGTATCAGCCCCAGCATTTT. Translated, it gives CASTREGGYQPQHF.